These 5 T cell receptor beta chains share one sample of origin, sequenced in a study of shared clonotypes between healthy human individuals (dated by TCRdb to the early 2020s). Library preparation used the immunoSEQ multiplex PCR assay. Held by TCRdb, this immuneACCESS table contains in-frame sequences only and omits some clones. Under half of the omission traces to an unresolved V gene where checked; the cause of the rest is unknown. The sample table records approximately 640,000 clones; roughly 78% of these occur just once. Jointly, the top ten make up under 2% of the sample. The sample comprised memory CD4+ T cells sorted from blood. Taken with the paper, the label for cell subset or site translates to: CD45RA-negative fraction. These receptors were taken from a woman younger than 45 in good health.

As to this clone: A read error is possible here, since a much larger clone lies one base away. The chain joins TRBV30 to TRBJ1-5; D is ambiguous. The CDR3 length is 13 residues. The V end was cut by 1 base, the J end by 0 bases, with 4 bases between. Germline V CDR1 and CDR2: GTSNPN, SVGIG (reference sequence). CDR3 loop: CAWSGGSNQPQHF. The CDR3 coding sequence is TGTGCCTGGAGTGGGGGTAGCAATCAGCCCCAGCATTTT.

Only a few counts were recorded for this clone. The chain couples TRBV7-3 to TRBJ2-3, with 8 bases lining up with TRBD2. Unmatched junction bases numbered 5, after V lost 6 bases and J lost 0 bases. The CDR3 runs 15 residues. CDR1 and CDR2 (germline): SGHTA, FQGTGA. CDR3 bases: TGTGCCAGCAGTCGTAGCGGGACTAGCACAGATACGCAGTATTTT. This translates into CASSRSGTSTDTQYF.

The table lists this clone with a few counts. The chain carries TRBV6-5 and TRBJ1-1; TRBD1 is a possible D gene (6 bases). V was cut by 5 bases and J by 1 base, with 11 bases left in between. Germline lookup yields CDR1 MNHEY and CDR2 SVGAGI. CDR3 length: 14 residues. The chain's CDR3 is CASSPQGPNTEAFF. The CDR3 DNA reads TGTGCCAGCAGTCCCCAGGGGCCGAACACTGAAGCTTTCTTT.

V is TRBV5-8 and J is TRBJ2-7; 10 bases fit TRBD2. CDR1 and CDR2 from the germline V gene are SGHTS and YDEGEE. The CDR3 covers 18 residues. V gave up 0 bases and J gave up 1 base; unmatched junction bases: 10. DNA for the CDR3: TGTGCCAGCAGCTTGGATCCGATGAGGACTAGCGGATCCTACGAGCAGTACTTC. Its protein is CASSLDPMRTSGSYEQYF.

As to this clone: The junction departs from the called germline gene at one end, perhaps through a read error. The chain recombines TRBV5-1 with TRBJ2-1; D unresolved. The germline V gene has CDR1 SGHRS and CDR2 YFSETQ. This CDR3 has 13 amino acids. The CDR3 bases are TGCGCCAGCAGCTACGACAACTACTATGAGCAGTTCTTC. Protein product: CASSYDNYYEQFF.